One T cell receptor beta chain is described in this entry. Antigen: not known. TCRdb recomputed calls from the 5' RACE reads with MiXCR, one row per CDR3 protein. The repertoire holds 30,000 to 50,000 distinct CDR3 sequences, with 6% to 6.5% as singletons. The data derive from a study of T-cell memory formation after mild COVID-19. This CDR3 is 15 amino acids long. Trimming at V came to 5 bases and at J to 4 bases, leaving 1 base not matched to a gene. Findings of the study overall: Contracting clones localized mainly to CM and EM when CD4+ and mainly to EMRA when CD8+.

This sequence joins TRBV12-3 or TRBV12-4 and TRBJ2-1, with 14 bases aligning to TRBD2. Sequencing used PBMCs or a T cell subset sorted from them (not recorded which). The receptor's source is an adult who had mild COVID-19 (a few samples of this study predate the infection). Cell type and time point are not known. The CDR3 reads CASSRTSGGYNEQFF. CDR3 in DNA: TGTGCCAGCAGTCGGACTAGCGGGGGGTACAATGAGCAGTTCTTC.